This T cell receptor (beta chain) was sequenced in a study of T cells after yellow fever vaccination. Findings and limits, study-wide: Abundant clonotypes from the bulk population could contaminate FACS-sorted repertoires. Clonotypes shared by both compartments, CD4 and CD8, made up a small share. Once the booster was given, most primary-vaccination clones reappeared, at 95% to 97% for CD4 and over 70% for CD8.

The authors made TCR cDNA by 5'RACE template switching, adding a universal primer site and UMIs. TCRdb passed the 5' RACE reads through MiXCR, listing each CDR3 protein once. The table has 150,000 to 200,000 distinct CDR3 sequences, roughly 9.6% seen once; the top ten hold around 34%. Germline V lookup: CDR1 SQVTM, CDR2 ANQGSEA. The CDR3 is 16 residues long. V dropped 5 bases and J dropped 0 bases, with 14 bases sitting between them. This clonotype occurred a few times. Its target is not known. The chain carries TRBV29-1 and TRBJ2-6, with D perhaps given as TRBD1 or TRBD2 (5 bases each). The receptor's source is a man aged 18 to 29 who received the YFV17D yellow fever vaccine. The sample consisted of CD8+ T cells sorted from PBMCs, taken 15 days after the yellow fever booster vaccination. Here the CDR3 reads CSVTGTEDSGANVLTF. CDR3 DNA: TGCAGCGTTACCGGGACGGAAGACTCTGGGGCCAACGTCCTGACTTTC. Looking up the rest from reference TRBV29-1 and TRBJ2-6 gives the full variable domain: SAVISQKPSRDICQRGTSLTIQCQVDSQVTMMFWYRQQPGQSLTLIATANQGSEATYESGFVIDKFPISRPNLTFSTLTVSNMSPEDSSIYLCSVTGTEDSGANVLTFGAGSRLTVL.